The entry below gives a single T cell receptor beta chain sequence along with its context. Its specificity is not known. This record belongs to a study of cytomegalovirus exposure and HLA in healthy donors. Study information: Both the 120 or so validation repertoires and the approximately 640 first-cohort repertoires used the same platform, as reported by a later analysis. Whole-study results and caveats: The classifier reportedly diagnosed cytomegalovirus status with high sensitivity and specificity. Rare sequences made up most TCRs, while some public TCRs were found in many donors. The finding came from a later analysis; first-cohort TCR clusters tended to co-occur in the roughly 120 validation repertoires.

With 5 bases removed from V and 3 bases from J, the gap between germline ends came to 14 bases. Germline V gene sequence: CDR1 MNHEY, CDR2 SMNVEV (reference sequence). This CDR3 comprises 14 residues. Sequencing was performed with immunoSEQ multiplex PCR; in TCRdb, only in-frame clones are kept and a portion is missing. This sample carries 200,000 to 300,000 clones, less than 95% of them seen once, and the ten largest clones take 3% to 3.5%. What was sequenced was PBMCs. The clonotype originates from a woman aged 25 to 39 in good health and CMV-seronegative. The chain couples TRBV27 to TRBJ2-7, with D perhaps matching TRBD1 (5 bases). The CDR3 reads CASSPDRFLYEQYF. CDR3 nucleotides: TGTGCCAGCAGTCCAGACAGATTCCTCTACGAGCAGTACTTC.